This entry lists 14 T cell receptor beta chains sequenced from one sample in a study of T cells in localized non-small cell lung cancer. Libraries were prepared by immunoSEQ multiplex PCR; TCRdb keeps only in-frame clonotypes and omits some of them. The table shows almost 35,000 clones, with just over 90% occurring only once. Sequences were derived from peripheral blood, sampled before any cancer treatment. The receptors derive from a female donor over 55 with stage I lung adenocarcinoma.

The J gene is TRBJ1-2, the V gene TRBV7-2; 12 positions agree with TRBD1. Germline CDR1 is SGHTA and CDR2 is FQGNSA. V shed 6 bases and J 7 bases; nucleotides not matched to a gene: 9. CDR3 length: 15 amino acids. Here the CDR3 reads CASSLTGQGASGYTF. The CDR3 DNA is TGTGCCAGCAGTCTTACGGGACAGGGGGCCTCTGGCTACACCTTC.

V is TRBV19 and J is TRBJ2-2; D remains unclear. Germline V gives CDR1 LNHDA, CDR2 SQIVND (reference sequence). This CDR3 comprises 16 residues. Deletions cut 0 bases from V and 0 bases from J, with 8 bases between. The CDR3 region has the DNA TGTGCCAGTAGTATAGATCTCGGTACGAACACCGGGGAGCTGTTTTTT. Translation gives CASSIDLGTNTGELFF.

The chain recombines TRBV6-6 with TRBJ2-3, with D possibly called TRBD1 or TRBD2 (6 bases each). The length of the CDR3 is 15 residues. Trimming cost V 0 bases and J 1 base, with 8 bases left between them. Germline V CDR1 and CDR2: MNHNY, SVGAGI (reference sequence). The CDR3 bases are TGTGCCAGCAGTTACTCGAGGGGGGGCACAGATACGCAGTATTTT. Translating gives CASSYSRGGTDTQYF.

V and J are TRBV6-6 and TRBJ1-2, with D maybe TRBD1 (5 bases). The CDR3 length is 15 residues. With 1 base removed from V and 2 bases from J, the gap between germline ends came to 11 bases. Germline CDR1 reads MNHNY; CDR2 reads SVGAGI (reference sequence). DNA of the CDR3: TGTGCCAGCAGTTACTACGCAGGGATCAACTATGGCTACACCTTC. It specifies CASSYYAGINYGYTF.

The chain couples TRBV5-4 to TRBJ1-2; D call uncertain. V was shortened by 0 bases and J by 2 bases, with 11 bases between the two germline ends. This CDR3 has 15 amino acids. The V gene's germline CDR1 is SGHNT and CDR2 YYREEE (reference sequence). The CDR3, as DNA: TGTGCCAGCAGCTTGGCGCAGGAAGCGAACTATGGCTACACCTTC. This codes for CASSLAQEANYGYTF. The full variable domain, with the rest looked up from reference TRBV5-4 and TRBJ1-2, is ETGVTQSPTHLIKTRGQQVTLRCSSQSGHNTVSWYQQALGQGPQFIFQYYREEENGRGNFPPRFSGLQFPNYSSELNVNALELDDSALYLCASSLAQEANYGYTFGSGTRLTVV.

V is TRBV7-2 and J is TRBJ2-1, with 8 positions matching TRBD2. Trimming removed 6 bases from V and 3 bases from J; junction bases left unmatched: 4. Germline values: CDR1 SGHTA, CDR2 FQGNSA. CDR3 size: 14 residues. CDR3 protein: CASRVTSGYNEQFF. In DNA, the CDR3 is TGTGCCAGCAGGGTTACTAGCGGCTACAATGAGCAGTTCTTC.

Here the CDR3 DNA reads TGTGCCAGCAGTTCCCCCGACAGGCGGGAGACCCAGTACTTC. Translating gives CASSSPDRRETQYF. This chain links TRBV28 with TRBJ2-5; maybe TRBD1 (6 bases). This CDR3 region has 14 residues. From germline, CDR1 is MDHEN and CDR2 SYDVKM. V gave up 4 bases and J gave up 5 bases, with 14 bases separating them. The variable domain in full, with the rest retrieved from reference TRBV28 and TRBJ2-5, is DVKVTQSSRYLVKRTGEKVFLECVQDMDHENMFWYRQDPGLGLRLIYFSYDVKMKEKGDIPEGYSVSREKKERFSLILESASTNQTSMYLCASSSPDRRETQYFGPGTRLLVL.

In DNA form, the CDR3 reads TGTGCCAGCAGCTCGGCACGACAGGGGAACACTGAAGCTTTCTTT. Encoded protein: CASSSARQGNTEAFF. The V gene is TRBV7-2, the J gene TRBJ1-1; TRBD1 matches at 7 bases. This CDR3 has 15 residues. V was pared by 4 bases and J by 1 base, with 6 bases of the junction left unmatched. Germline V gene data show CDR1 as SGHTA and CDR2 as FQGNSA.

This sequence joins TRBV18 and TRBJ1-1; D is ambiguous. The CDR3 spans 12 residues. V lost 3 bases and J lost 5, with 7 bases in between. The germline gives CDR1 KGHSH, CDR2 LQKENI. The CDR3 region has the DNA TGTGCCAGCTCACCCTACTGGACTGAAGCTTTCTTT. It is translated as CASSPYWTEAFF.

The chain has TRBV27 and TRBJ2-7; 8 bases match TRBD2. Germline V gene sequence: CDR1 MNHEY, CDR2 SMNVEV (reference sequence). The CDR3 loop spans 13 amino acids. V shed 4 bases and J 7 bases; nucleotides not matched to a gene: 6. The CDR3 loop reads CASSSSGGGEQYF. The DNA of the CDR3 is TGTGCCAGCAGTTCCAGCGGGGGAGGAGAGCAGTACTTC.

This chain links TRBV28 with TRBJ1-5; D gene uncertain. The germline CDR1 and CDR2 sequences are MDHEN and SYDVKM. The CDR3 is 16 amino acids. V was cut by 5 bases and J by 1 base, with 15 bases left in between. CDR3 coding DNA: TGTGCCAGCAGTCCAAAGAGAGGGTACAGCAATCAGCCCCAGCATTTT. Translated: CASSPKRGYSNQPQHF.

Concerning this clone: Relative to the germline gene, one junction end is altered; a read error may explain this. The chain employs TRBV11-2 and TRBJ2-1; 8 bases align to TRBD2. This CDR3 comprises 17 residues. Germline V gene data show CDR1 as SGHAT and CDR2 as FQNNGV. The CDR3, as DNA: TGTGCCAGCAGTTTAGGAACTACAAGCGGGAGTTATAATGAGCAGTTCTTC. As protein: CASSLGTTSGSYNEQFF. The complete variable domain, with remaining parts taken from reference TRBV11-2 and TRBJ2-1, reads EAGVAQSPRYKIIEKRQSVAFWCNPISGHATLYWYQQILGQGPKLLIQFQNNGVVDDSQLPKDRFSAERLKGVDSTLKIQPAKLEDSAVYLCASSLGTTSGSYNEQFFGPGTRLTVL.

The chain employs TRBV7-3 and TRBJ2-1, with TRBD2 matching 10 bases. The CDR3 has 17 amino acids. Unmatched junction bases numbered 13, after V lost 5 bases and J lost 6 bases. CDR1 is SGHTA, CDR2 FQGTGA, per germline. CDR3 DNA: TGTGCCAGCAGCCGAGGGGTCAGCGGGAGGGCCGGCAATGAGCAGTTCTTC. It is translated as CASSRGVSGRAGNEQFF.

The chain employs TRBV18 and TRBJ2-1; D possibly corresponds to TRBD2 (5 bases). The CDR3 consists of 18 residues. Germline lookup yields CDR1 KGHSH and CDR2 LQKENI. V was cut by 6 bases and J by 5 bases, with 26 bases left in between. CDR3 residues: CASSPFTRLGRANNEQFF. CDR3 in DNA: TGTGCCAGCTCTCCTTTCACCCGACTTGGGCGGGCTAACAATGAGCAGTTCTTC. The full variable domain, rest sourced from reference TRBV18 and TRBJ2-1, is NAGVMQNPRHLVRRRGQEARLRCSPMKGHSHVYWYRQLPEEGLKFMVYLQKENIIDESGMPKERFSAEFPKEGPSILRIQQVVRGDSAAYFCASSPFTRLGRANNEQFFGPGTRLTVL.